This TCR beta chain was sequenced for a study of OX40 agonist ivuxolimab in advanced cancers. Overall study: The dose-escalation cohort was approximately 84% male, with a mean age of about 56 years, ranging about 23 to 79. General study findings and limits: Expansion of clones was among the lowest in partial responders at 0.1-3.0 mg/kg. CD8+ T cells (on average) carried more expanded clones than CD4+ T cells.

As regards this clone: Antigen: not known.

This CDR3 has 15 residues. Trimming shortened V by 0 bases and J by 2 bases, and 9 bases separated the two germline ends. Germline V lookup: CDR1 SGDLS, CDR2 YYNGEE. Profiled with immunoSEQ multiplex PCR; TCRdb holds only in-frame clones, not every one. Here the sample spans under 6,500 clones, roughly 86% being singletons. Sequencing was performed on CD4+ or CD8+ T cells sorted from blood, taken in a trial of the OX40 agonist ivuxolimab. This chain joins TRBV9 and TRBJ1-5, with D unclear. The source is an adult with an advanced solid tumor such as melanoma, head and neck, liver or kidney cancer. CDR3 loop: CASSVEGDGNQPQHF. As DNA, the CDR3 is TGTGCCAGCAGCGTAGAGGGTGATGGCAATCAGCCCCAGCATTTT.